These 14 T cell receptor beta chains were all obtained from the same sample, sequenced in a study of blood T cells in healthy people across ages. Primed by a sample-barcoded 5' primer and a J-beta primer mix, a second PCR proceeded for roughly 6 to 12 cycles. TCRdb re-called the 5' RACE reads through MiXCR, storing one row per CDR3 protein. The sample holds fewer than 1,200,000 distinct CDR3 sequences, 25% seen once. These data also formed part of another study, on T cells of mothers and their children.

The sequenced sample was blood. These receptors were obtained from a girl aged 2-9 years in good health.

This clonotype was observed many times. The rearrangement uses TRBV12-3 or TRBV12-4 and TRBJ2-1; TRBD2 matches at 12 bases. The CDR3 consists of 16 residues. Trimming removed 5 bases from V and 6 bases from J; junction bases left unmatched: 8. CDR3 amino acids: CASSDRTSGGSNEQFF. The DNA of the CDR3 is TGTGCCAGCAGTGATCGTACTAGCGGGGGGAGCAATGAGCAGTTCTTC.

In its sample, this clonotype was seen a few times. This chain links TRBV19 with TRBJ2-5; D perhaps matches TRBD1 (5 bases). The DNA end lines up better with TRBJ2-7; the J call may be wrong. This CDR3 is built from 16 residues. In germline, CDR1 is LNHDA, CDR2 SQIVND (reference sequence). CDR3 DNA: TGTGCCAGTAGTATAGATCTGACAGCTGGAACCTACGAGCAGTACTTC. Protein: CASSIDLTAGTYEQYF.

The chain combines TRBV27 with TRBJ2-4; D gene ambiguous. The CDR3 consists of 15 residues. CDR1 and CDR2 (germline): MNHEY, SMNVEV (reference sequence). V was clipped by 3 bases and J by 7 bases, with 16 bases between them. This CDR3 is CASSFDFTIGNIQYF. CDR3 sequence (DNA): TGTGCCAGCAGTTTTGACTTTACCATAGGCAACATTCAGTACTTC.

A few counts support this clonotype. The chain employs TRBV3-1 and TRBJ2-5; TRBD1 might be the D (6 bases). The CDR3 sequence is 15 residues long. Trimming took 0 bases from V and 2 from J, leaving 10 bases between them. CDR1 LGHDT and CDR2 YNNKEL come from the germline V gene (reference sequence). The CDR3 sequence: CASSQDSGQQETQYF. DNA for the CDR3: TGTGCCAGCAGCCAAGATTCCGGACAGCAAGAGACCCAGTACTTC.

With regard to this clonotype: At one end the junction does not follow the germline gene, possibly because of a read error. The V call is TRBV12-3 or TRBV12-4, the J call TRBJ2-3; unclear D gene. This CDR3 contains 12 residues. This CDR3 reads CASSLLEDAQYF. The CDR3 DNA sequence: TGTGCCAGCAGTTTGCTAGAAGATGCGCAGTATTTT.

This clonotype was picked up a small number of times. The chain has TRBV6-1 and TRBJ2-1, with 15 bases matching TRBD2. CDR3 length equals 15 residues. Trimming removed 4 bases from V and 9 bases from J; junction bases left unmatched: 4. Germline V gene sequence: CDR1 MNHNS, CDR2 SASEGT. The CDR3 protein is CASSAGTSGGSEQFF. For the CDR3, the DNA is TGTGCCAGCAGTGCCGGGACTAGCGGGGGGTCTGAGCAGTTCTTC.

V gene TRBV20-1 combines with J gene TRBJ2-5; D not certain. CDR1 and CDR2 from the germline V gene are DFQATT and SNEGSKA (reference sequence). The ends were cut back, 4 bases at V and 4 bases at J, with 10 bases in the middle. The CDR3 contains 12 residues. The CDR3 sequence: CSATLLGETQYF. CDR3 nucleotides: TGCAGTGCTACCTTATTGGGAGAGACCCAGTACTTC.

This clonotype was picked up a small number of times. The chain links TRBV20-1 to TRBJ2-5; weak D call: TRBD2 (6 bases). CDR3 length equals 13 residues. Germline-derived CDR1 and CDR2 are DFQATT and SNEGSKA (reference sequence). Trimming pared 4 bases from V and 3 bases from J, leaving 12 bases between. The chain's CDR3 is CSAKWDSEETQYF. The CDR3 region has the DNA TGCAGTGCTAAATGGGACTCGGAAGAGACCCAGTACTTC.

In this sample, this clonotype turned up a few times. The chain carries TRBV12-3 or TRBV12-4 and TRBJ2-5, with TRBD1 as a possible D gene (5 bases). CDR3 length: 15 amino acids. V was clipped by 5 bases and J by 3 bases, with 16 bases between them. CDR3 loop: CASSLLKGIKETQYF. The CDR3 DNA follows: TGTGCCAGCAGTCTTCTCAAGGGGATCAAAGAGACCCAGTACTTC.

This clonotype was detected a few times. The chain has TRBV4-3 and TRBJ1-6; D uncertain. The germline CDR1 and CDR2 sequences are LGHNA and YSLEER. This CDR3 has 12 residues. Trimming removed 0 bases from V and 10 bases from J, with 4 bases in between. CDR3 nucleotide sequence: TGCGCCAGCAGCCAAGATCGGTCACCCCTCCACTTT. This gives the protein CASSQDRSPLHF.

The chain uses TRBV24-1 and TRBJ1-2, with TRBD1 matching 7 bases. The germline V gene encodes CDR1 KGHDR and CDR2 SFDVKD. Trimming took 3 bases from V and 6 from J; bases not matched to a gene: 9. The CDR3 runs to 15 residues. DNA for the CDR3: TGTGCCACCAGTGATCAGCCGGGACAGCCGAATGGCTACACCTTC. Its translation: CATSDQPGQPNGYTF.

This chain links TRBV7-9 with TRBJ1-1; D ambiguous. The CDR3 consists of 14 residues. The V gene lost 5 bases and the J gene lost 7 bases, with 17 bases spanning the gap. CDR1 and CDR2 (germline): SEHNR, FQNEAQ (reference sequence). DNA of the CDR3: TGTGCCAGCAGCAGAGGAGGAGGGTCCCTTGAAGCTTTCTTT. Residues: CASSRGGGSLEAFF.

V gene TRBV29-1 combines with J gene TRBJ2-1; maybe TRBD1 (7 bases). The CDR3 consists of 16 residues. From germline, CDR1 is SQVTM and CDR2 ANQGSEA. Between the trimmed V and J ends, which lost 2 bases and 7 bases, there was a span of 21 bases. In nucleotides, the CDR3 is TGCAGCGTTGAACTAGCGACAGGGAGTGTAGGGAATGAGCAGTTCTTC. Its protein is CSVELATGSVGNEQFF.

The chain has TRBV29-1 and TRBJ2-5; D possibly corresponds to TRBD1 (5 bases). The germline CDR1 and CDR2 sequences are SQVTM and ANQGSEA. The V gene lost 4 bases and the J gene lost 4 bases, with 16 bases spanning the gap. This CDR3 spans 14 amino acids. For the CDR3, the DNA is TGCAGCGTTGTGCCGACAGAGGTAGGAGAGACCCAGTACTTC. Amino acids: CSVVPTEVGETQYF.